The 22 T cell receptor beta chains in this list originate from one sample, sequenced in a study of T cells in Graves' hyperthyroidism and ophthalmopathy. TCR beta CDR3 regions were amplified from RNA transcripts. First-round RT-PCR with HTBI primers amplified the TCR CDR3 region. TCRdb reprocessed the multiplex PCR reads via MiXCR and lists one record per CDR3 protein. Here the sample spans more than 500,000 distinct CDR3 sequences, about 15% being singletons. The sample was blood. The source is a woman in her twenties or thirties with Graves' ophthalmopathy.

About this clonotype itself: A read error is possible here, since a much larger clone lies one base away. The chain has TRBV20-1 and TRBJ2-5, with 9 bases lining up with TRBD1. V was pared by 2 bases and J by 4 bases, with 2 bases of the junction left unmatched. In germline, CDR1 is DFQATT, CDR2 SNEGSKA (reference sequence). The CDR3 runs to 13 residues. CDR3 DNA sequence: TGCAGTGCTAGAAGACAGGGGGGAGAGACCCAGTACTTC. Translating gives CSARRQGGETQYF.

This clonotype was seen at least ten times. The chain links TRBV30 to TRBJ2-5; 7 positions agree with TRBD2. The CDR3 covers 13 residues. Germline V gives CDR1 GTSNPN, CDR2 SVGIG (reference sequence). Losses at the gene ends were 0 bases for V and 2 bases for J; bases not matched to a gene: 0. The CDR3 bases are TGTGCCTGGAGTGTGGGACTACAAGAGACCCAGTACTTC. Amino acid sequence: CAWSVGLQETQYF.

This clonotype has a count of ten or more. V usage is TRBV28 and J usage is TRBJ2-5; 9 bases map to TRBD1. Germline trimming cut 6 bases from V and 2 bases from J; bases unmatched to any gene: 4. This CDR3 has 14 amino acids. The V gene's germline CDR1 is MDHEN and CDR2 SYDVKM. The CDR3 coding sequence is TGTGCCAGCAGGGGGGACAGGGCGCAAGAGACCCAGTACTTC. Protein product: CASRGDRAQETQYF.

This clonotype has at least ten counts. The chain uses TRBV6-1 and TRBJ2-2; TRBD1 or TRBD2 may be the D gene (5 bases each). This CDR3 has 16 residues. V was clipped by 6 bases and J by 0 bases, with 14 bases between them. Germline assignment: CDR1 MNHNS and CDR2 SASEGT. The CDR3: CASRKGRFANTGELFF. Written as DNA, the CDR3 is TGTGCCAGCAGGAAGGGGAGATTCGCGAACACCGGGGAGCTGTTTTTT.

At least ten counts were recorded for this clonotype. The genes are TRBV2 and TRBJ2-3, with TRBD2 as a possible D gene (6 bases). V shed 4 bases and J shed 6 bases, with 14 bases lying between them. The CDR3 extends over 14 amino acids. Germline CDR1 is SNHLY and CDR2 is FYNNEI. CDR3 sequence: CASSVAGIWDTQYF. CDR3 nucleotides: TGTGCCAGCAGTGTCGCGGGGATCTGGGATACGCAGTATTTT.

This clonotype was counted a few times. The rearrangement uses TRBV12-3 or TRBV12-4 and TRBJ2-2, with D uncertain. The V end was cut by 3 bases, the J end by 1 base, with 18 bases between. CDR3 length equals 18 residues. The CDR3 DNA reads TGTGCCAGCAGTTTTTTCGGCAGGATAAAACGGAACACCGGGGAGCTGTTTTTT. Its protein is CASSFFGRIKRNTGELFF.

The V call is TRBV6-2 or TRBV6-3, the J call TRBJ2-2; a weak D match, TRBD1 (6 bases). Germline-derived CDR1 and CDR2 are MNHEY and SVGEGT. V dropped 6 bases and J dropped 2 bases, with 16 bases sitting between them. The CDR3 spans 16 residues. The CDR3 is CASRYTGHQNTGELFF. In nucleotides, the CDR3 is TGTGCCAGCAGATACACGGGACACCAAAACACCGGGGAGCTGTTTTTT.

This clonotype was seen a few times. The chain joins TRBV4-2 to TRBJ1-4; 10 bases are shared with TRBD1. This CDR3 is 16 amino acids long. CDR1 is LGHNA and CDR2 is YNFKEQ in the germline V gene. V shed 4 bases, J shed 6 bases, and the junction held 8 bases outside the gene matches. The CDR3 region is CASSPTTTGGYEKLFF. CDR3 in DNA: TGTGCCAGCAGCCCTACGACGACAGGGGGCTATGAAAAACTGTTTTTT.

This clonotype was counted ten times or more. The chain carries TRBV18 and TRBJ2-1; D is unclear. This CDR3 is built from 15 residues. The germline V and J ends were trimmed by 3 bases and 4 bases, with 13 bases remaining between them. The germline gives CDR1 KGHSH, CDR2 LQKENI. CDR3 nucleotides: TGTGCCAGCTCACCGCCCGGAGAAGGATACAATGAGCAGTTCTTC. This sequence encodes CASSPPGEGYNEQFF.

This clonotype was recorded at least ten times. J is TRBJ2-7 and V is TRBV20-1; perhaps TRBD2 as D (5 bases). Germline V CDR1 and CDR2: DFQATT, SNEGSKA (reference sequence). Trimming removed 5 bases at V and 2 bases at J, with 16 bases between. CDR3 length equals 14 residues. This chain's CDR3 is CSAPPLRAAYEQYF. In nucleotides, the CDR3 is TGCAGTGCTCCCCCCTTGCGGGCTGCCTACGAGCAGTACTTC.

The rearrangement joins TRBV28 to TRBJ2-5; 7 positions match TRBD1. Germline lookup yields CDR1 MDHEN and CDR2 SYDVKM. Trimming at V came to 6 bases and at J to 2 bases, leaving 15 bases not matched to a gene. This CDR3 comprises 17 residues. CDR3 protein: CASSLDRGTDSQETQYF. For the CDR3, the DNA is TGTGCCAGCAGCCTTGATCGAGGGACAGACAGTCAAGAGACCCAGTACTTC.

This clonotype was seen ten or more times. The rearrangement joins TRBV20-1 to TRBJ2-1; 8 positions match TRBD1. V was clipped by 6 bases and J by 8 bases; unmatched bases: 9. CDR3 length: 13 amino acids. Germline CDR1 reads DFQATT; CDR2 reads SNEGSKA (reference sequence). Here the CDR3 DNA reads TGCAGTGCCTGGAGTGGACAGGGAGATGAGCAGTTCTTC. Translating gives CSAWSGQGDEQFF.

Many counts were recorded for this clonotype. The CDR3 DNA sequence: TGTGCCAGCAGTTGGCATAGCGGGGACAATGAGCAGTTCTTC. It codes for CASSWHSGDNEQFF. This sequence joins TRBV6-2 or TRBV6-3 and TRBJ2-1, with 8 bases aligning to TRBD2. Germline CDR1 is MNHEY and CDR2 is SVGEGT. The junction had 4 bases not matched to a gene; V was cut back by 4 bases and J by 5 bases. The CDR3 is 14 residues long.

The chain links TRBV20-1 to TRBJ2-2; D is tentatively TRBD1 or TRBD2 (5 bases each). The CDR3 sequence is 15 residues long. V dropped 0 bases and J dropped 2 bases, with 10 bases sitting between them. Germline V gene data show CDR1 as DFQATT and CDR2 as SNEGSKA (reference sequence). The CDR3 loop reads CSARDPGSNTGELFF. The CDR3 nucleotides are TGCAGTGCTAGAGATCCAGGGAGTAACACCGGGGAGCTGTTTTTT.

This clonotype was picked up many times. The V call is TRBV5-1, the J call TRBJ2-1; no reliable D call. V gave up 2 bases and J gave up 9 bases, with 9 bases separating them. The CDR3 extends over 12 amino acids. CDR1 and CDR2 from the germline V gene are SGHRS and YFSETQ. CDR3 coding DNA: TGCGCCAGCAGCTTCCAGGTGGGTGAGCAGTTCTTC. Amino acids: CASSFQVGEQFF. The full variable domain, its missing parts supplied by reference TRBV5-1 and TRBJ2-1, is KAGVTQTPRYLIKTRGQQVTLSCSPISGHRSVSWYQQTPGQGLQFLFEYFSETQRNKGNFPGRFSGRQFSNSRSEMNVSTLELGDSALYLCASSFQVGEQFFGPGTRLTVL.

Turning to this clonotype: A much larger clone differs from this one at a single base, so this may be a read error. This sequence joins TRBV28 and TRBJ2-2; no clear D gene. Germline lookup yields CDR1 MDHEN and CDR2 SYDVKM. The CDR3 totals 13 residues. As DNA, the CDR3 is TGTGCCGGCAGTGAGGAGAACACCGGGGAGCTGTTTTTT. Amino acids: CAGSEENTGELFF.

The sample holds many counts of this clonotype. The chain recombines TRBV7-6 with TRBJ2-3; 10 bases fit TRBD2. The CDR3 has 15 residues. V lost 5 bases and J lost 4; bases outside the gene matches: 6. The V gene's germline CDR1 is SGHVS and CDR2 FNYEAQ. CDR3 sequence: CASSPSGRRADTQYF. In nucleotides, the CDR3 is TGTGCCAGCAGCCCTAGCGGGAGACGCGCAGATACGCAGTATTTT.

The sample holds one count of this clonotype. This chain connects TRBV4-3 to TRBJ2-7, with D perhaps matching TRBD1 (6 bases). This CDR3 spans 17 amino acids. CDR1 is LGHNA, CDR2 YSLEER, per germline. V was shortened by 1 base and J by 6 bases, with 22 bases between the two germline ends. This CDR3 reads CASSQVPRTAAIGEQYF. CDR3 bases: TGCGCCAGCAGCCAAGTTCCTAGGACAGCGGCGATCGGCGAGCAGTACTTC.

A word on this clonotype: This may be a read error, as it is one base from a much larger clone. This sequence joins TRBV7-9 and TRBJ1-1; D may be TRBD1 (5 bases). The CDR3 is 16 amino acids. Germline CDR1 SEHNR, CDR2 FQNEAQ (reference sequence). DNA for the CDR3: TGTGCCGGCAGCTTAGGCGTCGGCAGGGAGGACACTGAAGCTTTCTTT. Protein: CAGSLGVGREDTEAFF.

This clonotype was found a few times. The rearrangement joins TRBV18 to TRBJ1-1, with D tentatively TRBD1 (5 bases). Germline CDR1 reads KGHSH; CDR2 reads LQKENI. The CDR3 has 14 residues. V dropped 2 bases and J dropped 7 bases, with 14 bases sitting between them. CDR3 DNA sequence: TGTGCCAGCTCACCATGGGGGGGACGTGGTGAAGCTTTCTTT. The encoded protein is CASSPWGGRGEAFF.

This clonotype was observed a few times. This rearrangement joins TRBV29-1 to TRBJ2-7; 9 nucleotides line up with TRBD2. CDR3 size: 13 residues. Germline V gene lookup returns CDR1 SQVTM and CDR2 ANQGSEA. Trimming took 4 bases from V and 4 from J; bases not matched to a gene: 5. DNA of the CDR3: TGCAGCGTTGTGGCTAGCGGGAATTACGAGCAGTACTTC. Its translation is CSVVASGNYEQYF.

With regard to this clonotype: Since a much larger clone is just one base distant, this may be a read error. The chain uses TRBV30 and TRBJ1-5; TRBD1 matches 11 bases. The CDR3 loop spans 16 amino acids. Trimming at V came to 0 bases and at J to 2 bases, leaving 3 bases not matched to a gene. Germline V CDR1 and CDR2: GTSNPN, SVGIG (reference sequence). In nucleotides, the CDR3 is TGTGCCTGGAGTGTAAGGACAGGGGGCTGCAATCAGCCCCAGCATTTT. It specifies CAWSVRTGGCNQPQHF. The full variable domain, its missing parts supplied by reference TRBV30 and TRBJ1-5, is SQTIHQWPATLVQPVGSPLSLECTVEGTSNPNLYWYRQAAGRGLQLLFYSVGIGQISSEVPQNLSASRPQDRQFILSSKKLLLSDSGFYLCAWSVRTGGCNQPQHFGDGTRLSIL.